The 18 T cell receptor beta chains given below trace back to one sample, sequenced in a study of blood T cell repertoires in COVID-19. The table came from immunoSEQ multiplex PCR; TCRdb's copy has only in-frame clones and leaves some out. The sample yields about 250,000 clones, 85% to 90% seen once. The sequencing sample was made of PBMCs or T cells enriched from blood (not recorded which). These receptors all come from a man between 18 and 29 years old who had recovered from COVID-19.

The chain employs TRBV12-3 or TRBV12-4 and TRBJ2-7, with D tentatively TRBD2 (6 bases). Trimming stripped 5 bases from V and 4 bases from J, with 12 bases between. This CDR3 comprises 13 residues. CDR3 amino acids: CASSPGASYEQYF. In DNA, the CDR3 is TGTGCCAGCAGTCCGGGAGCCTCATACGAGCAGTACTTC.

The chain links TRBV13 to TRBJ2-2; tentative D call: TRBD2 (5 bases). V was pared by 5 bases and J by 7 bases, with 5 bases between. From germline, CDR1 is PRHDT and CDR2 FYEKMQ (reference sequence). The CDR3 is 11 residues long. CDR3 amino acids: CASSRDGELFF. The CDR3 DNA reads as TGTGCCAGCAGCCGGGACGGGGAGCTGTTTTTT. Based on the CDR3 plus reference TRBV13 and TRBJ2-2, the full variable domain is AAGVIQSPRHLIKEKRETATLKCYPIPRHDTVYWYQQGPGQDPQFLISFYEKMQSDKGSIPDRFSAQQFSDYHSELNMSSLELGDSALYFCASSRDGELFFGEGSRLTVL.

The chain carries TRBV4-1 and TRBJ1-2; unclear D gene. The CDR3 runs 13 residues. Germline V gives CDR1 MGHRA, CDR2 YSYEKL. V shed 0 bases and J shed 5 bases, with 7 bases lying between them. For the CDR3, the DNA is TGCGCCAGCAGCCAAGATTTCCAGTATGGCTACACCTTC. Encoded protein: CASSQDFQYGYTF.

The rearrangement links TRBV19 to TRBJ2-3; 8 nucleotides match TRBD2. Germline V gene lookup returns CDR1 LNHDA and CDR2 SQIVND (reference sequence). Unmatched junction bases numbered 4, after V lost 4 bases and J lost 1 base. The CDR3 covers 15 residues. CDR3 sequence: CASSTPGLGTDTQYF. In nucleotides, the CDR3 is TGTGCCAGTAGTACCCCGGGACTAGGCACAGATACGCAGTATTTT.

This chain joins TRBV7-8 and TRBJ1-3; no clear D. CDR3 size: 11 residues. CDR1 SGHVS and CDR2 FQNEAQ come from the germline V gene. V lost 5 bases and J lost 7, with 6 bases in between. The CDR3: CASSRLNTIYF. The DNA for the CDR3 is TGTGCCAGCAGCCGTCTTAACACCATATATTTT.

The chain employs TRBV7-9 and TRBJ2-7; 15 bases fit TRBD2. Germline CDR1 reads SEHNR; CDR2 reads FQNEAQ (reference sequence). This CDR3 is built from 16 residues. J was trimmed by 3 bases and V by 4 bases; bases with no gene match: 4. The CDR3 here is CASSSGTSGGFYEQYF. In DNA form, the CDR3 reads TGTGCCAGCAGCTCCGGGACTAGCGGGGGGTTCTACGAGCAGTACTTC.

This clone was detected only once. This specimen includes other DNA sequences encoding the same CDR3. The gene calls are TRBV12-3 or TRBV12-4 and TRBJ1-1; D unresolved. V lost 3 bases, J lost 1 base, and 6 bases lay in between. CDR3 length: 13 residues. The CDR3 here is CASSFGGNTEAFF. The CDR3 region has the DNA TGTGCCAGCAGTTTTGGAGGGAACACTGAAGCTTTCTTT.

The gene calls are TRBV28 and TRBJ1-1; D uncertain. V was trimmed by 5 bases and J by 0 bases, leaving 19 bases between them. CDR3 length equals 17 residues. Germline V gene lookup returns CDR1 MDHEN and CDR2 SYDVKM. In nucleotides, the CDR3 is TGTGCCAGCAGTAACCTACCCTCTTCTGACATGAACACTGAAGCTTTCTTT. Protein sequence: CASSNLPSSDMNTEAFF.

The J gene is TRBJ2-2, the V gene TRBV28, with D perhaps TRBD2 (6 bases). Trimming removed 6 bases from V and 6 bases from J, with 23 bases in between. This CDR3 spans 17 amino acids. Germline CDR1 MDHEN, CDR2 SYDVKM. CDR3 residues: CASSPMGGLVLSGELFF. The CDR3 DNA is TGTGCCAGCAGCCCCATGGGGGGACTCGTGTTGTCCGGGGAGCTGTTTTTT.

This clone showed up just once. CDR3: CATSRDQGRGVTEAFF. The CDR3 DNA sequence: TGTGCCACCAGCAGAGATCAGGGTCGCGGGGTCACTGAAGCTTTCTTT. The rearrangement joins TRBV15 to TRBJ1-1, with D maybe TRBD1 (5 bases). This CDR3 comprises 16 residues. V lost 0 bases to trimming and J lost 4 bases, with 15 bases between them. Germline lookup yields CDR1 LNHNV and CDR2 YYDKDF (reference sequence).

This chain connects TRBV9 to TRBJ2-5; D is possibly TRBD2 (6 bases). Between the trimmed V and J ends, which lost 0 bases and 5 bases, there was a span of 11 bases. Germline CDR1 reads SGDLS; CDR2 reads YYNGEE. The CDR3 runs to 14 residues. The CDR3 protein is CASSVDGGMETQYF. DNA for the CDR3: TGTGCCAGCAGCGTAGATGGGGGGATGGAGACCCAGTACTTC.

The V and J genes are TRBV6-2 or TRBV6-3 and TRBJ2-1, with 11 bases identical to TRBD2. Germline CDR1 MNHEY, CDR2 SVGEGT. The V segment lost 4 bases and the J segment 4 bases; nucleotides outside the gene matches: 3. The CDR3 is made up of 15 amino acids. DNA for the CDR3: TGTGCCAGCAGTTTCGGACTAGCGGGTTACAATGAGCAGTTCTTC. Its translation is CASSFGLAGYNEQFF.

The genes are TRBV7-9 and TRBJ1-1; tentative D call: TRBD1 (5 bases). Trimming stripped 4 bases from V and 3 bases from J, with 9 bases between. Germline CDR1 reads SEHNR; CDR2 reads FQNEAQ (reference sequence). This CDR3 region has 13 residues. The CDR3 coding sequence is TGTGCCAGCAGCTCCCAGGGCTACACTGAAGCTTTCTTT. Translated, it gives CASSSQGYTEAFF.

A single count supports this clone. CDR3 in DNA: TGTGCCAGCAGCTTAAATCCACCGTCTATCGGCGGCGAAAAACTGTTTTTT. It encodes CASSLNPPSIGGEKLFF. The rearrangement links TRBV7-3 to TRBJ1-4; D is uncertain. The V gene lost 1 base and the J gene lost 8 bases, with 20 bases spanning the gap. There are 17 residues in the CDR3. Germline values: CDR1 SGHTA, CDR2 FQGTGA. The full variable domain, with the rest looked up from reference TRBV7-3 and TRBJ1-4, is GAGVSQTPSNKVTEKGKYVELRCDPISGHTALYWYRQSLGQGPEFLIYFQGTGAADDSGLPNDRFFAVRPEGSVSTLKIQRTERGDSAVYLCASSLNPPSIGGEKLFFGSGTQLSVL.

The genes are TRBV9 and TRBJ2-2; 7 nucleotides line up with TRBD1. CDR3 length: 16 amino acids. Per the germline V gene, CDR1 is SGDLS and CDR2 is YYNGEE. Losses at the gene ends were 3 bases for V and 0 bases for J; bases not matched to a gene: 5. Here the CDR3 reads CASSAGQVPNTGELFF. CDR3 bases: TGTGCCAGCAGCGCCGGACAGGTACCGAACACCGGGGAGCTGTTTTTT.

The V and J genes are TRBV7-2 and TRBJ2-3; 7 nucleotides agree with TRBD1. Germline CDR1 and CDR2: SGHTA and FQGNSA. V shed 6 bases and J 5 bases; nucleotides not matched to a gene: 11. The length of the CDR3 is 15 residues. CDR3 sequence reads: CASSNGKGGGDTQYF. The CDR3 nucleotides read TGTGCCAGCAGTAACGGGAAAGGGGGCGGAGATACGCAGTATTTT.

This chain connects TRBV4-1 to TRBJ1-5; possibly TRBD1 for D (5 bases). V lost 3 bases, J lost 4 bases, and 13 bases lay in between. There are 15 residues in the CDR3. CDR1 and CDR2 (germline): MGHRA, YSYEKL. The chain's CDR3 is CASSQVGLDNQPQHF. CDR3 bases: TGCGCCAGCAGCCAGGTGGGACTAGATAATCAGCCCCAGCATTTT.

The rearrangement links TRBV6-6 to TRBJ2-1; D not certain. This CDR3 region has 16 residues. Germline CDR1 reads MNHNY; CDR2 reads SVGAGI (reference sequence). Trimming shortened V by 5 bases and J by 2 bases, and 16 bases separated the two germline ends. The CDR3 loop reads CASSHEDMGPYNEQFF. CDR3 in DNA: TGTGCCAGCAGTCACGAGGATATGGGTCCCTACAATGAGCAGTTCTTC.